This T cell receptor (beta chain) was obtained from a study of CD8+ T cells in alopecia areata. Whole-study findings and limits: Expanded CD8+ clones among the top 100, and scalp clonality, were significantly decreased by tofacitinib.

To note about this clone: Its antigen is unknown.

Looked up from germline, CDR1 is SGHDT and CDR2 is YYEEEE. This CDR3 spans 17 amino acids. V was pared by 2 bases and J by 3 bases, with 10 bases of the junction left unmatched. In each case, RNA was isolated and then reverse transcribed into cDNA as the sequencing template. Only in-frame clones appear in the TCRdb table, and some are missing; sequencing was by immunoSEQ multiplex PCR. The sample lists roughly 180,000 clones; 53% were seen once. Treatment reported: oral pan-JAK inhibitor, 5-10 mg twice daily. Collection of lesional scalp punch biopsies and peripheral blood was performed in alopecia areata patients.

This clonotype originated in a human donor with alopecia areata. The source material was CD8+ T cells sorted from blood, sampled at week 24, from a patient treated with tofacitinib. This chain connects TRBV5-6 to TRBJ2-7; 11 nucleotides match TRBD2. CDR3 amino acids: CASSFRPGTSGNYEQYF. The CDR3, as DNA: TGTGCCAGCAGCTTTCGACCCGGGACTAGCGGAAACTACGAGCAGTACTTC.